Listed below are T cell receptor beta chains from one sample, sequenced in a study of CD8 T cells in Susac syndrome. TCRdb recomputed calls from the immunoSEQ multiplex PCR reads with MiXCR, one row per CDR3 protein. This sample has roughly 220,000 distinct CDR3 sequences; 94% occur once, and the top ten carry 0.15%. Sequencing input: CD4+ T cells from PBMCs. These receptors were obtained from a human donor with Susac syndrome. Both conserved end residues are part of each CDR3. The D gene is left open where the match is weak. Only part of the rows carry a size: once, few, many, or a class if the clone is expanded.

D,J,size,V,CDR3,DNA
.,TRBJ2-5,.,TRBV12-3/TRBV12-4,CASSSERETQYF,TGTGCCAGCAGTTCTGAACGAGAGACCCAGTACTTC
.,TRBJ2-3,.,TRBV7-2,CASSNSRGAADTQYF,TGTGCCAGCAGCAATAGCCGGGGGGCGGCAGATACGCAGTATTTT
TRBD1,TRBJ1-1,.,TRBV25-1,CASSPRRQGATEAFF,TGTGCCAGCAGCCCCAGGCGGCAGGGGGCAACTGAAGCTTTCTTT
TRBD1,TRBJ1-5,few,TRBV11-2,CASSRDRGQDQPQHF,TGTGCCAGCAGCCGGGACAGGGGTCAAGATCAGCCCCAGCATTTT
.,TRBJ1-5,.,TRBV6-2/TRBV6-3,CASSSWQGGNQPQHF,TGTGCCAGCAGTTCTTGGCAGGGAGGAAATCAGCCCCAGCATTTT
TRBD1,TRBJ2-7,.,TRBV20-1,CSARVGQGGPEQYF,TGCAGTGCTAGAGTGGGACAGGGCGGGCCCGAGCAGTACTTC
.,TRBJ1-6,.,TRBV5-1,CASSPGLAIGNSPLHF,TGCGCCAGCAGCCCGGGACTTGCTATCGGGAATTCACCCCTCCACTTT
TRBD1,TRBJ2-7,.,TRBV20-1,CSARDTGQALYEQYF,TGCAGTGCTAGAGATACCGGACAGGCCCTATACGAGCAGTACTTC
.,TRBJ1-3,.,TRBV15,CATSRARLPGNTIYF,TGTGCCACCAGCAGAGCTAGGCTCCCTGGAAACACCATATATTTT
.,TRBJ1-1,.,TRBV6-6,CASSRAGGTEAFF,TGTGCCAGCAGTCGGGCCGGGGGCACTGAAGCTTTCTTT
.,TRBJ2-7,.,TRBV5-6,CASSPRARRVDEQYF,TGTGCCAGCAGCCCAAGGGCGCGTAGGGTCGACGAGCAGTACTTC
TRBD2,TRBJ2-5,.,TRBV9,CASSALAGPQETQYF,TGTGCCAGCAGCGCGCTAGCGGGACCCCAAGAGACCCAGTACTTC
.,TRBJ1-5,.,TRBV6-6,CASSLHSNQPQHF,TGTGCCAGCAGTCTACATAGCAATCAGCCCCAGCATTTT
TRBD1,TRBJ2-7,.,TRBV5-1,CASSPRTGVQHEQYF,TGCGCCAGCAGTCCCCGGACAGGGGTACAACACGAGCAGTACTTC
.,TRBJ1-1,.,TRBV30,CAWSVGRTTEAFF,TGTGCCTGGAGCGTCGGACGTACCACTGAAGCTTTCTTT
.,TRBJ1-6,.,TRBV6-6,CASSYGEAQWDSPLHF,TGTGCCAGCAGTTACGGGGAAGCACAGTGGGATTCACCCCTCCACTTT
TRBD1,TRBJ1-2,.,TRBV30,CAWSGGGAATNYGYTF,TGTGCCTGGAGTGGAGGGGGCGCCGCCACTAACTATGGCTACACCTTC
.,TRBJ2-3,.,TRBV20-1,CSAISAPGGLSTDTQYF,TGCAGTGCTATTTCGGCCCCCGGGGGGCTTAGCACAGATACGCAGTATTTT
.,TRBJ1-2,.,TRBV5-4,CASSLEGGQYGYTF,TGTGCCAGCAGCTTGGAGGGGGGGCAATATGGCTACACCTTC